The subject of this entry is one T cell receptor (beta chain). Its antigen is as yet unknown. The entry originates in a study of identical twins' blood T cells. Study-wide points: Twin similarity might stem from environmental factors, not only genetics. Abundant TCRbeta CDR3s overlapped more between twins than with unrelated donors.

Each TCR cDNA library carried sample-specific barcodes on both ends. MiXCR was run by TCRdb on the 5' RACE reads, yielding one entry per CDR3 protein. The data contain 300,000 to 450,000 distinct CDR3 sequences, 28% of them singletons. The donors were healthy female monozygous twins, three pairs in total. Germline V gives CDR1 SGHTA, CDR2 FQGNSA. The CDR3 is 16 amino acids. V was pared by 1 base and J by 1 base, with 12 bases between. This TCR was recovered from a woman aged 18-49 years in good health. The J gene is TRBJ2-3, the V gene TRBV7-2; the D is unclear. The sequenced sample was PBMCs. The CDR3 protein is CASSLGPLGRTDTQYF. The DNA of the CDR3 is TGTGCCAGCAGCTTAGGACCACTCGGCCGCACAGATACGCAGTATTTT.